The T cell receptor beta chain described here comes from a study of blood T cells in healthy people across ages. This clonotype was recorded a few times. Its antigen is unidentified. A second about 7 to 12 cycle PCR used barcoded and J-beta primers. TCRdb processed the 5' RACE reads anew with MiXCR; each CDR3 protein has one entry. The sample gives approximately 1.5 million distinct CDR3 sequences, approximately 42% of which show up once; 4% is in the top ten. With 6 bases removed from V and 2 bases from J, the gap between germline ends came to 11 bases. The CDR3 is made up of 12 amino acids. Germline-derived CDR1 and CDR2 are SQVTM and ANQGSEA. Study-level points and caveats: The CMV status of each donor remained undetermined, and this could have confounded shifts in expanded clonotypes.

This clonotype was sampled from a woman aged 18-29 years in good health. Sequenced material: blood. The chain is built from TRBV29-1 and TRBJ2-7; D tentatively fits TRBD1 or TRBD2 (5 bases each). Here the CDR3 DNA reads TGCAGCGTGGGGGAGAGGGCCTACGAGCAGTACTTC. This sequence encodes CSVGERAYEQYF.